This TCR beta chain was observed in a study of blood T cells in healthy people across ages. Study background: About one barcoded beta molecule was captured per two T cells (by template switching). Overall study findings and caveats: Diversity was estimated from one million T cells, and these estimates were considered underestimates.

Germline V gives CDR1 SGHRS, CDR2 YFSETQ. Trimming at V came to 2 bases and at J to 8 bases, leaving 11 bases not matched to a gene. CDR3 length equals 16 residues. With respect to this clonotype: Its antigen remains unidentified.

Combining a sample-barcoded 5' primer with a J-beta primer mix, a second PCR ran for roughly 7 to 12 cycles. All samples yielded 3 million or more CDR3-containing paired-end reads. TCRdb fed the 5' RACE reads into MiXCR, producing one record per CDR3 protein. The sample holds 450,000 to 650,000 distinct CDR3 sequences, about 24% seen once. These records were also assigned to another study, of T cells of mothers and their children.

The chain has TRBV5-1 and TRBJ2-1; TRBD1 matches at 9 bases. Material for sequencing was blood. The TCR sequence derives from a boy under 18 in good health. The CDR3 nucleotides read TGCGCCAGCAGCTTCAACCCGGGACAGGGAGGTTATGAGCAGTTCTTC. This sequence encodes CASSFNPGQGGYEQFF. Full variable domain (outside the CDR3, taken from reference TRBV5-1 and TRBJ2-1): KAGVTQTPRYLIKTRGQQVTLSCSPISGHRSVSWYQQTPGQGLQFLFEYFSETQRNKGNFPGRFSGRQFSNSRSEMNVSTLELGDSALYLCASSFNPGQGGYEQFFGPGTRLTVL.